Listed below are T cell receptor beta chains from one sample, sequenced in a study of low-dose radiotherapy and immunotherapy resistance in tumors. MiXCR, run by TCRdb on the reads, gives a single entry per CDR3 protein. The sample lists 31,000 or so distinct CDR3 sequences; approximately 54% were seen once. Sequencing used PBMCs, obtained after low-dose radiotherapy plus immunotherapy. The receptor set was obtained from a male donor with gallbladder cancer. Each CDR3 is given with its conserved first and last residue. Fields, in order: J gene, clone size, V gene, D gene, CDR3 DNA, CDR3 protein. D genes are given only for firm matches. Clone size is stated in some rows and not others, as once, few, many or a class when expanded.

TRBJ2-5,many,TRBV5-1,-,TGCGCCAGCAGCTTGAACGCAAAGGAGACCCAGTACTTC,CASSLNAKETQYF
TRBJ2-7,-,TRBV6-5,-,TGTGCCAGCAGTTACGCCTATAGCGCCCAAGCCTACGAGCAGTACTTC,CASSYAYSAQAYEQYF
TRBJ2-1,-,TRBV1,-,TGTGCCAGCAGCCAAGATGAGGGGACTAGCGGGGGCTCTGTCTACAATGAGCAGTTCTTC,CASSQDEGTSGGSVYNEQFF
TRBJ2-1,-,TRBV20-1,-,TGCAGACCGGGGGGCAGCTCCTACAATGAGCAGTTCTTC,CRPGGSSYNEQFF
TRBJ2-5,-,TRBV23-1,-,TGCGCCAGCAGTCATCGGGCTCTAAGGGAAGAGACCCAGTACTTC,CASSHRALREETQYF
TRBJ2-7,medium-sized,TRBV6-1,-,TGTGCCAGCAGTGAAGCCGGAGGGCAGTACTTC,CASSEAGGQYF
TRBJ1-1,few,TRBV5-6,-,TGTGCCAGCAGCTTGGGTCCAGGGGAAGCTTTCTTT,CASSLGPGEAFF
TRBJ1-1,many,TRBV29-1,-,TGCAGCGCTGGCGGGGGCTGGGGCACTGAAGCTTTCTTT,CSAGGGWGTEAFF
TRBJ2-1,medium-sized,TRBV5-1,-,TGCGCCAGCAGCCCCGCGACCACGGGGGGCAGGAATGAGCAGTTCTTC,CASSPATTGGRNEQFF
TRBJ2-7,few,TRBV9,-,TGTGCCAGCAGCGTAGGTGACGGGGCCTACGAGCAGTACTTC,CASSVGDGAYEQYF
TRBJ2-7,-,TRBV28,-,TGTGCCGCGTCGGGGGACTACGAGCAGTACTTC,CAASGDYEQYF
TRBJ2-1,many,TRBV27,TRBD2,TGTGCCAGCAGTTTAACCCCTAGCGGCTACAATGAGCAGTTCTTC,CASSLTPSGYNEQFF
TRBJ1-2,once,TRBV5-1,-,TGCGCCAGCAGCAACATAGCCGGGGTAACTAACTATGGCTACACCTTC,CASSNIAGVTNYGYTF
TRBJ1-6,many,TRBV28,-,TGTGCCAGCAACCCTAAGCTAGGGACTAATTCACCCCTCCACTTT,CASNPKLGTNSPLHF
TRBJ2-5,-,TRBV20-1,TRBD1,TGCAGTTATAAGACAGGGGGCCTTGAGACCCAGTACTTC,CSYKTGGLETQYF
TRBJ2-7,few,TRBV7-2,-,TGTGCCAGCAGTTCTCTTACCTGGCGGAGCGAGCAGTACTTC,CASSSLTWRSEQYF
TRBJ2-7,-,TRBV5-4,TRBD1,TGTGCCAGCAGCGGTTACAGGGGAAATGAGCAGTACTTC,CASSGYRGNEQYF
TRBJ2-5,-,TRBV6-1,-,TGTGCCACAGGGGACTTTATGGAAGAGACCCAGTACTTC,CATGDFMEETQYF
TRBJ1-1,-,TRBV6-2/TRBV6-3,-,TGTGCCAGCAGTCGAGACAAGGGGAACACTGAAGCTTTCTTT,CASSRDKGNTEAFF
TRBJ2-3,large,TRBV28,TRBD2,TGTGCCAGCATCCCCATCAAGGGGACTAGCGGGAGGGGGATGGATACGCAGTATTTT,CASIPIKGTSGRGMDTQYF
TRBJ2-1,-,TRBV7-2,TRBD1,TGTGCCAGCAGCTTGGACAGGGGAGTGTACAATGAGCAGTTCTTC,CASSLDRGVYNEQFF
TRBJ1-4,-,TRBV6-2/TRBV6-3,TRBD1,TGTGCCAGCAGTCACGGACAGGGTGCAACTAATGAAAAACTGTTTTTT,CASSHGQGATNEKLFF
TRBJ1-5,few,TRBV2,-,TGTGCCAGCAGTGAAGGGGCACCTTATAGCAATCAGCCCCAGCATTTT,CASSEGAPYSNQPQHF
TRBJ1-1,-,TRBV3-1,-,TGTGCCAGCAGCCAAGGGACCTACACTGAAGCTTTCTTT,CASSQGTYTEAFF
TRBJ2-1,-,TRBV27,-,TGTGCCAGCAGTTTATCACGGGTGAACAATGAGCAGTTCTTC,CASSLSRVNNEQFF
TRBJ2-7,many,TRBV20-1,-,TGCAGTGCCAGGGCCCGGGGACCAGCAGGGGCAGACGAGCAGTACTTC,CSARARGPAGADEQYF
TRBJ1-1,medium-sized,TRBV2,-,TGTGCCAGCAAGGCCTCAGCCAGTAACACTGAAGCTTTCTTT,CASKASASNTEAFF
TRBJ2-7,medium-sized,TRBV9,-,TGTGCCAGCAGCGTAGGCGCGGGTTCCTACGAGCAGTACTTC,CASSVGAGSYEQYF
TRBJ2-4,-,TRBV6-1,-,TGTGCCATCAGTGACGGGGATCCGGGCATTCAGTACTTC,CAISDGDPGIQYF
TRBJ2-1,-,TRBV2,TRBD2,TGTGCCAGCAGTCCTCTAGCGGGAGCCAACCTCTACAATGAGCAGTTCTTC,CASSPLAGANLYNEQFF
TRBJ1-5,few,TRBV6-5,-,TGTGCCAGCAGAATCCGGAGGGAATGGCTTCGCCCCGCGTACGTGCCCCAGCATTTT,CASRIRREWLRPAYVPQHF
TRBJ2-1,many,TRBV3-1,TRBD1,TGTGCCAGCAGCCCCGGGACAGGGGTTTTCGATGAGCAGTTCTTC,CASSPGTGVFDEQFF
TRBJ2-1,many,TRBV29-1,-,TGCAGCGTGGGACAACGGGATGAGCAGTTCTTC,CSVGQRDEQFF
TRBJ1-1,many,TRBV20-1,-,TGCAGTGCTAGAGACGCCGGGACGGTGAACACTGAAGCTTTCTTT,CSARDAGTVNTEAFF
TRBJ1-1,-,TRBV6-1,TRBD1,TGTGCCAGCAGTGAGGACAGGGGTGGAAGTAGGGCTTTCTTT,CASSEDRGGSRAFF
TRBJ2-7,many,TRBV12-3/TRBV12-4,-,TGTGCCAGCAGTTTCGGTAGCTCCTACGAGCAGTACTTC,CASSFGSSYEQYF
TRBJ1-6,medium-sized,TRBV12-3/TRBV12-4,-,TGTGCCAGCAGTTTGATCTCCTATAATTCACCCCTCCACTTT,CASSLISYNSPLHF
TRBJ2-5,few,TRBV20-1,-,TGCAGTGCTAGAGATTCGGGACCAAAAAGTAGTGCAGAGACCCAGTACTTC,CSARDSGPKSSAETQYF
TRBJ2-3,-,TRBV9,-,TGTGCCAGCAGCGTTGAAGGCTTCGATACGCAGTATTTT,CASSVEGFDTQYF
TRBJ1-1,many,TRBV3-1,-,TGTGCCAGCAGCCAACTGCAGGGGATGAACACTGAAGCTTTCTTT,CASSQLQGMNTEAFF
TRBJ2-1,-,TRBV5-4,TRBD2,TGTGCCAGCAGCTTGGGTAGCGGGAGTTACAATGAGCAGTTCTTC,CASSLGSGSYNEQFF
TRBJ2-7,-,TRBV5-1,TRBD1,TGCGCCAGCAGCTTGACACAGGGGCCCAACGAGCAGTACTTC,CASSLTQGPNEQYF
TRBJ2-1,-,TRBV5-1,-,TGCGCCAGCAGCTTGGGACAGAGTATTTACAATGAGCAGTTCTTC,CASSLGQSIYNEQFF
TRBJ2-5,medium-sized,TRBV10-3,-,TGTGCCATCAGTGACCGGGGGTCGGGGACCCAGTACTTC,CAISDRGSGTQYF
TRBJ1-1,many,TRBV27,-,TGTGCCAGCAGTTTACGGGTTTTTAACACTGAAGCTTTCTTT,CASSLRVFNTEAFF
TRBJ2-1,medium-sized,TRBV28,TRBD2,TGTGCCAGCACCCTAACTAGCGGGAGCTACAATGAGCAGTTCTTC,CASTLTSGSYNEQFF
TRBJ1-5,-,TRBV5-5,-,TGTGCCAGCAGCTCGTCCGGGGGAGTGGGGACGGGCGCGCCCCAGCATTTT,CASSSSGGVGTGAPQHF
TRBJ2-5,-,TRBV5-8,-,TGTGCCAGCAGCTCCGAAACACAGGGTCCGGAGACCCAGTACTTC,CASSSETQGPETQYF
TRBJ2-5,many,TRBV20-1,-,TGCAGTGCCCACGCGGGTCCGCAGTACTTC,CSAHAGPQYF
TRBJ2-3,medium-sized,TRBV28,TRBD2,TGTGCCAGCAGTTTTAGCGGGAGGGCCTTAGATACGCAGTATTTT,CASSFSGRALDTQYF
TRBJ2-5,many,TRBV2,-,TGTGCCAGCAGTGAAAGAGGGGAGACCCAGTACTTC,CASSERGETQYF
TRBJ2-4,-,TRBV29-1,-,TGCAGCGGGGGGGAGGCCAAAAACATTCAGTACTTC,CSGGEAKNIQYF
TRBJ1-4,-,TRBV29-1,-,TGCAGCGTTGGGACAGACGGGAATGAAAAACTGTTTTTT,CSVGTDGNEKLFF
TRBJ2-6,many,TRBV27,-,TGTGCCAGCAGTTTAAGCTCGGGGGCCAACGTCCTGACTTTC,CASSLSSGANVLTF
TRBJ2-3,medium-sized,TRBV6-4,TRBD2,TGTGCCAGCAGTGAAGCGGGGGGCACAGATACGCAGTATTTT,CASSEAGGTDTQYF
TRBJ2-1,-,TRBV6-2/TRBV6-3,TRBD1,TGTGCCAGCGGGCCGGGACAGGGCTATTACAATGAGCAGTTCTTC,CASGPGQGYYNEQFF
TRBJ2-2,many,TRBV21-1,-,-,CASRGSPGSCFF